This entry lists 9 T cell receptor beta chains sequenced from one sample in a study of blood T cells in healthy people across ages. Together with a sample-barcoded 5' primer, a J-beta primer mix was included in a second PCR lasting about 7 to 12 cycles. Using its own MiXCR run on the 5' RACE reads, TCRdb lists one record per CDR3 protein. This sample has approximately 780,000 distinct CDR3 sequences; roughly 26% occur once, and the top ten carry 2.5% to 3.5%. These sequences were also reported in another study, on T cells of mothers and their children.

Source material: blood. The receptors were gathered from a boy between 10 and 17 years old in good health.

This clonotype was seen a handful of times. The chain couples TRBV6-5 to TRBJ2-6, with D tentatively TRBD1 (6 bases). The V and J ends lost 6 bases and 6 bases respectively, with 12 bases between them. Per the germline V gene, CDR1 is MNHEY and CDR2 is SVGAGI. CDR3 size: 14 residues. The CDR3 sequence is CASRGAEVANVLTF. The CDR3, as DNA: TGTGCCAGCAGGGGGGCGGAAGTGGCCAACGTCCTGACTTTC.

V is TRBV6-6 and J is TRBJ1-1; possibly TRBD1 for D (5 bases). This CDR3 has 15 amino acids. With 1 base removed from V and 1 base from J, the gap between germline ends came to 10 bases. Germline V CDR1 and CDR2: MNHNY, SVGAGI (reference sequence). The CDR3 protein is CASSYLPGGNTEAFF. Here the CDR3 DNA reads TGTGCCAGCAGTTACTTGCCCGGGGGGAACACTGAAGCTTTCTTT.

This clonotype was detected a few times. V is TRBV6-5 and J is TRBJ2-7; the D gene is possibly TRBD1 (6 bases). Looked up from germline, CDR1 is MNHEY and CDR2 is SVGAGI. The V and J ends lost 0 bases and 5 bases respectively, with 14 bases between them. This CDR3 contains 15 residues. In nucleotides, the CDR3 is TGTGCCAGCAGTTACTCGAGCGGCAGGGGCCACGAGCAGTACTTC. It encodes CASSYSSGRGHEQYF.

CDR3 coding DNA: TGTGCCAGCAGTTCGGGAGTGGCCCAGTACTTC. Amino acid sequence: CASSSGVAQYF. V usage is TRBV6-5 and J usage is TRBJ2-5; tentatively, D is TRBD2 (6 bases). The germline V gene has CDR1 MNHEY and CDR2 SVGAGI. This CDR3 region has 11 residues. V was pared by 4 bases and J by 9 bases, with 9 bases between.

The chain uses TRBV6-6 and TRBJ2-3; 11 bases are shared with TRBD2. Germline V CDR1 and CDR2: MNHNY, SVGAGI (reference sequence). This CDR3 has 15 amino acids. The V and J ends lost 6 bases and 1 base, in that order; junction bases with no gene match: 3. The CDR3 loop reads CASRGLADGTDTQYF. The DNA of the CDR3 is TGTGCCAGCAGGGGACTAGCGGACGGCACAGATACGCAGTATTTT.

This clonotype is a singleton in its sample. The CDR3 reads CAIKSPVSYNEQFF. The CDR3 bases are TGTGCCATCAAGTCCCCGGTTTCCTACAATGAGCAGTTCTTC. The chain recombines TRBV10-3 with TRBJ2-1; D is uncertain. V shed 7 bases and J shed 1 base, with 11 bases lying between them. The CDR3 is 14 residues long. Germline V gives CDR1 ENHRY, CDR2 SYGVKD.

This clonotype was observed a handful of times. The CDR3 region is CASIMETQYF. The DNA for the CDR3 is TGTGCCAGCATTATGGAGACCCAGTACTTC. V gene TRBV6-1 combines with J gene TRBJ2-5; D is ambiguous. Germline values: CDR1 MNHNS, CDR2 SASEGT. The V and J ends lost 7 bases and 5 bases respectively, with 5 bases between them. This CDR3 is built from 10 residues.

This sequence joins TRBV6-5 and TRBJ2-1, with 10 nucleotides matching TRBD1. The CDR3 length is 14 residues. Germline V gives CDR1 MNHEY, CDR2 SVGAGI. V trimming: 2 bases; J trimming: 7 bases; junction bases outside the gene matches: 2. The CDR3: CASSYRTGGNEQFF. Here the CDR3 DNA reads TGTGCCAGCAGTTACCGGACAGGGGGGAATGAGCAGTTCTTC.

The V gene is TRBV4-1, the J gene TRBJ1-4; TRBD1 matches 8 bases. Germline CDR1 is MGHRA and CDR2 is YSYEKL. The length of the CDR3 is 16 residues. The J segment lost 6 bases and the V segment lost 5 bases, leaving 11 bases of the junction unmatched. The chain's CDR3 is CASSEGQVRWDEKLFF. As DNA, the CDR3 is TGCGCCAGCAGCGAGGGACAGGTGAGATGGGATGAAAAACTGTTTTTT.